This T cell receptor (beta chain) comes out of a study of cytomegalovirus exposure and HLA in healthy donors. CDR1 and CDR2 (germline): PRHDT, FYEKMQ (reference sequence). V shed 1 base and J shed 10 bases, with 14 bases lying between them. The CDR3 spans 14 residues. The study ran its PCR with 60 Vbeta and 13 Jbeta primers. Here immunoSEQ multiplex PCR was the method, and the copy in TCRdb shows in-frame clones only, minus some. The data hold about 87,000 clones, with about 8% observed a single time. Sample: PBMCs. The receptor was isolated from a man aged 45-65 years in good health and CMV-seronegative. The chain is built from TRBV13 and TRBJ2-1, with D tentatively TRBD2 (6 bases). The CDR3 spells CASSLASASREQFF. The DNA for the CDR3 is TGTGCCAGCAGCTTAGCTAGCGCCTCAAGGGAGCAGTTCTTC.